This T cell receptor (beta chain) was identified in a study of early T cells in non-severe SARS-CoV-2 infection. CDR1 is LGHNA and CDR2 is YSLEER in the germline V gene. The J segment lost 3 bases and the V segment lost 4 bases, leaving 3 bases of the junction unmatched. CDR3 length equals 15 residues. MiXCR, run by TCRdb on the 5' RACE reads, gives a single entry per CDR3 protein. The sample includes approximately 50,000 distinct CDR3 sequences, approximately 12% of them seen just once. This clonotype has only a few counts. V usage is TRBV4-3 and J usage is TRBJ2-7; 13 bases align to TRBD2. Here the sequenced sample was whole blood, taken at baseline. The sequence was collected from an adult who was a healthcare worker with PCR-confirmed SARS-CoV-2 infection or an uninfected control (not recorded which). CDR3 in amino acids: CASSRGLAGDYEQYF. The CDR3, as DNA: TGCGCCAGCAGCCGAGGACTAGCGGGAGACTACGAGCAGTACTTC.